This T cell receptor (beta chain) appears in the sequencing data of a study of blood T cell repertoires in COVID-19. This clone was observed a handful of times. Measured with immunoSEQ multiplex PCR; TCRdb has only the in-frame clones, and not every one. The sample includes 50,000 to 60,000 clones, under 85% of them seen just once. The junction had 4 bases not matched to a gene; V was cut back by 2 bases and J by 4 bases. The length of the CDR3 is 14 residues. From germline, CDR1 is SNHLY and CDR2 FYNNEI. Sequencing was done on a sample of peripheral blood. This clonotype originated in a man aged 35 to 55 with acute or convalescent COVID-19. The genes are TRBV2 and TRBJ2-7; 8 bases agree with TRBD1. This CDR3 reads CASSEQGAEYEQYV. The CDR3, as DNA: TGTGCCAGCAGTGAACAGGGGGCCGAGTACGAGCAGTACGTC.